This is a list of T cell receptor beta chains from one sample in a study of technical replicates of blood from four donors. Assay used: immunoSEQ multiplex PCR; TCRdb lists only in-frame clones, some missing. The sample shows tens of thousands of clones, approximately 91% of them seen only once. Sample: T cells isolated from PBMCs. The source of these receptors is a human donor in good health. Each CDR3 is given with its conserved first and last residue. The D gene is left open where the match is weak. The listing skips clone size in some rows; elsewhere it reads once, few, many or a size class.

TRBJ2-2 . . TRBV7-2 CASMISVKTGELFF TGTGCCAGCATGATTAGTGTTAAAACCGGGGAGCTGTTTTTT
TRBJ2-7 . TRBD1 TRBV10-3 CAIGSGGSYEQYF TGTGCCATCGGCTCAGGGGGCTCCTACGAGCAGTACTTC
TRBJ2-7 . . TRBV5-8 CASSWSRGKSSSYEQYF TGTGCCAGCAGCTGGAGTAGGGGAAAGTCAAGCTCCTACGAGCAGTACTTC
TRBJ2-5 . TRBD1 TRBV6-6 CASSYSGTGYQETQYF TGTGCCAGCAGTTATAGTGGGACAGGGTACCAAGAGACCCAGTACTTC
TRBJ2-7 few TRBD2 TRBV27 CASSLWADRGLAGGISYEQYF TGTGCCAGCAGTTTATGGGCCGACAGGGGCTTAGCGGGAGGGATTTCCTACGAGCAGTACTTC
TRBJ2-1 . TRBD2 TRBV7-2 CASLNPSGRWSSKFF TGTGCCAGCTTAAATCCTAGCGGGAGATGGTCGAGTAAGTTCTTC
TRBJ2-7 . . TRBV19 CASSTQGKGEQYF TGTGCCAGTAGTACGCAGGGGAAGGGCGAGCAGTACTTC
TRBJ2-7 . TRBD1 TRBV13 CASSLGQGGTYEQYF TGTGCCAGCAGCTTAGGGCAAGGGGGCACCTACGAGCAGTACTTC
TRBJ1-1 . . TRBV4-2 CASSPGGEAFF TGTGCCAGCAGCCCGGGGGGTGAAGCTTTCTTT
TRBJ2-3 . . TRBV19 CASSIALAEADTQYF TGTGCCAGTAGTATAGCCTTAGCGGAGGCAGATACGCAGTATTTT
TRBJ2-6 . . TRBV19 CASSKYRDPSGANVLTF TGTGCCAGTAGTAAGTACAGGGATCCCTCTGGGGCCAACGTCCTGACTTTC
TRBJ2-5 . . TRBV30 CAWSGEGGVGTQYF TGTGCCTGGAGTGGGGAGGGGGGAGTTGGGACCCAGTACTTC
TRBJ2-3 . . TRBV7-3 CASSPGTSTDTQYF TGTGCCAGCAGCCCCGGGACTAGCACAGATACGCAGTATTTT
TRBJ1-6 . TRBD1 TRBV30 CAWDRRGGGDSPLHF TGTGCCTGGGATCGTAGAGGAGGGGGCGATTCACCCCTCCACTTT